This paragraph covers one T cell receptor beta chain sequence. The antigen is unknown. Repertoires were generated with immunoSEQ multiplex PCR, while TCRdb's copy carries only in-frame clones and drops some. The table shows approximately 2.5 million clones, with 80% to 95% occurring only once. These data belong to a study of shared clonotypes between healthy human individuals. The study, taken as a whole, reports: The authors sampled blood alone, and tissue repertoires likely differ. Relative to clonotypes present in all four donors, those not shared had lower generation probabilities.

The authors divided CD4+ cells into CD45RA+ naive and CD45RA-negative memory subsets. The sequence derives from a man in his late teens or twenties in good health. Some clones in this sample may be carry-over from other donors' samples. The source material was naive CD4+ T cells from PBMCs. The subset: CD45RA+ positively selected.

The CDR3, as DNA: TGTGCCAGCAGTGGACAGGACGGCGTAAAACTGTTTTTT. Residues: CASSGQDGVKLFF. The rearrangement links TRBV6-5 to TRBJ1-4; 7 bases align to TRBD1. V dropped 5 bases and J dropped 10; count of bases not matched to a gene: 7. This CDR3 is 13 amino acids long. In germline, CDR1 is MNHEY, CDR2 SVGAGI.